In its sample, the clone carrying this TCR beta chain ranks as medium-sized. Its antigen is currently unknown. The sample comes from a study of tumor and adjacent non-tumor tissue in lung cancer. Study-wide points: Top 100 clones took a larger repertoire share in normal lung. TCR diversity was significantly greater in tumor than normal lung tissue.

The template was RNA from unsorted bulk tissue. CDR1 and CDR2 (germline): MDHEN, SYDVKM. There are 12 residues in the CDR3. V dropped 6 bases and J dropped 7 bases, with 12 bases sitting between them. TCRbeta libraries were built with three rounds of nested PCR, modified from ARM-PCR. MiXCR was run by TCRdb on the multiplex PCR reads, yielding one entry per CDR3 protein. This table has over 100,000 distinct CDR3 sequences, roughly 75% appearing once. This sequence originates from a woman aged 60-75 years with non-small cell lung cancer. Sequences were obtained from lung tumor tissue. This chain links TRBV28 with TRBJ1-1, with D possibly matching TRBD1 (5 bases). The CDR3 coding sequence is TGTGCCAGCAGCACAAACAGGTATGAAGCTTTCTTT. Protein: CASSTNRYEAFF. Variable domain in full (rest from reference TRBV28 and TRBJ1-1): DVKVTQSSRYLVKRTGEKVFLECVQDMDHENMFWYRQDPGLGLRLIYFSYDVKMKEKGDIPEGYSVSREKKERFSLILESASTNQTSMYLCASSTNRYEAFFGQGTRLTVV.